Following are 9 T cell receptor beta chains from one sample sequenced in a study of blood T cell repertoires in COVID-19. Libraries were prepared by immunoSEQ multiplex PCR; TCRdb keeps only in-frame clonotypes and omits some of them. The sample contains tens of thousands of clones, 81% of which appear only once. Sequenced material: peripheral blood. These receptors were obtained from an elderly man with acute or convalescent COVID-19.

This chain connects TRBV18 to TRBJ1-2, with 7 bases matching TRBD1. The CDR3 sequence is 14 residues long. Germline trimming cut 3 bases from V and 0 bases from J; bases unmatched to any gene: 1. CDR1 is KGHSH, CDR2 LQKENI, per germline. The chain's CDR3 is CASSPGQTNYGYTF. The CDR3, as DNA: TGTGCCAGCTCACCGGGACAGACTAACTATGGCTACACCTTC.

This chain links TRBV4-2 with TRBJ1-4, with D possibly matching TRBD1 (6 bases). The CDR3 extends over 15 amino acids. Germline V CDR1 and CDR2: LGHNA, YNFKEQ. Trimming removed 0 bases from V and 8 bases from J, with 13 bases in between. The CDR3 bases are TGTGCCAGCAGCCAAGATGGGACACCAGGGGAAAAACTGTTTTTT. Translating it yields CASSQDGTPGEKLFF.

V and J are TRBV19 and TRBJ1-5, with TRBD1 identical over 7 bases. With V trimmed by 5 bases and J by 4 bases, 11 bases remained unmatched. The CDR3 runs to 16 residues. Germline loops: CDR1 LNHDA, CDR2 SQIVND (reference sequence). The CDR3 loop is CASSVLRTGLNQPQHF. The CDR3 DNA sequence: TGTGCCAGTAGTGTGTTGAGGACAGGCTTAAATCAGCCCCAGCATTTT.

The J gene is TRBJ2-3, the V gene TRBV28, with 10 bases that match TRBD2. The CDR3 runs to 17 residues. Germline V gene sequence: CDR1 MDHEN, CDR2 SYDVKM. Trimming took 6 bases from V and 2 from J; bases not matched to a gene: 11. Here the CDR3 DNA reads TGTGCCAGCAGCCCCTCCCCCCTAGCGGGAGCCACAGATACGCAGTATTTT. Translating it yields CASSPSPLAGATDTQYF.

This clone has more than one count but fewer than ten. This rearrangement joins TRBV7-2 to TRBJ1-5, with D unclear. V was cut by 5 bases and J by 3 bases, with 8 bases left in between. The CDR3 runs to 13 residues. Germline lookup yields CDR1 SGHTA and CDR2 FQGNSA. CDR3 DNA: TGTGCCAGCAGCCGATCGGTCAATCAGCCCCAGCATTTT. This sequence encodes CASSRSVNQPQHF.

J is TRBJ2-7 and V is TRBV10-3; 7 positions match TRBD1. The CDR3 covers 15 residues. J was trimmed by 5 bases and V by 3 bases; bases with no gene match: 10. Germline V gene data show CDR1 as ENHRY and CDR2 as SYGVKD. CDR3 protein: CAISDMTGSPHEQYF. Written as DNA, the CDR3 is TGTGCCATCAGTGATATGACAGGGTCTCCCCACGAGCAGTACTTC.

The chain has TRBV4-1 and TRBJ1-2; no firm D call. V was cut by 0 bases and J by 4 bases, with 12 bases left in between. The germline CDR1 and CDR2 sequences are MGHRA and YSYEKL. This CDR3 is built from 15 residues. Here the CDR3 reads CASSQDYPGPYGYTF. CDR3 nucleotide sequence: TGCGCCAGCAGCCAAGATTACCCAGGCCCCTATGGCTACACCTTC.

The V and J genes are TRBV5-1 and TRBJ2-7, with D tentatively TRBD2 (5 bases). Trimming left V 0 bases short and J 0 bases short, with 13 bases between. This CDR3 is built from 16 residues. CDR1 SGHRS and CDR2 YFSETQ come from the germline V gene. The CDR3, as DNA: TGCGCCAGCAGCTTGGCCGGGCAGCGGAGCTCCTACGAGCAGTACTTC. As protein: CASSLAGQRSSYEQYF.

The CDR3 region has the DNA TGTGCCAGCAGTCCTTTAAGCGGGGGGCGGTCCGAGCAGTACTTC. Translation: CASSPLSGGRSEQYF. The chain recombines TRBV2 with TRBJ2-7, with 9 bases aligning to TRBD2. V lost 5 bases and J lost 6; bases outside the gene matches: 11. The CDR3 is 15 amino acids. Per the germline V gene, CDR1 is SNHLY and CDR2 is FYNNEI.